This T cell receptor beta chain is from a study of T cells after yellow fever vaccination. CDR3 size: 14 residues. CDR1 and CDR2 from the germline V gene are LGHNA and YSLEER. The junction had 8 bases not matched to a gene; V was cut back by 3 bases and J by 9 bases. The TCR cDNA carried a universal primer site and UMIs from 5'RACE template switching. TCRdb fed the 5' RACE reads into MiXCR, producing one record per CDR3 protein. Of 300,000 to 350,000 distinct CDR3 sequences in the sample, 3.5% to 5% were seen once. This sequence originates from a young man who received the YFV17D yellow fever vaccine. The specimen was PBMCs, collected 15 days after the yellow fever booster vaccination. J is TRBJ2-1 and V is TRBV4-3; 7 nucleotides agree with TRBD2. Here the CDR3 DNA reads TGCGCCAGCAGCCACCTCCCGGGGGGACCTGAGCAGTTCTTC. Its protein product is CASSHLPGGPEQFF.